Sequencing of this T cell receptor beta chain was carried out in a study of patients and donors after allogeneic stem cell transplantation. The V gene lost 0 bases and the J gene lost 5 bases, with 7 bases spanning the gap. CDR3 size: 14 residues. Germline CDR1 and CDR2: SGHTA and FQGTGA. TCRdb reprocessed the RT-PCR reads with MiXCR, giving one entry per CDR3 protein. In the table there are about 74,000 distinct CDR3 sequences, about 30% of which are singletons. The specimen was blood, either unsorted or a sorted T cell fraction (not recorded which). V and J are TRBV7-3 and TRBJ2-2; D uncertain. This TCR was sampled from a human donor who was either an allogeneic HSCT recipient or a stem cell or donor lymphocyte infusion donor (not recorded which). It is not recorded whose cells these are; they may come from a transplant donor. DNA for the CDR3: TGTGCCAGCAGCTTAACGGAGTTGACCGGGGAGCTGTTTTTT. It is translated as CASSLTELTGELFF.